Only a few counts were recorded for the clone carrying this T cell receptor (beta chain). The CDR3 consists of 15 residues. Trimming stripped 6 bases from V and 2 bases from J, with 16 bases between. The germline gives CDR1 MNHEY, CDR2 SVGEGT. This entry is derived from a study of T-cell reconstitution after alpha-beta-depleted transplantation in children. During its preparation, the TCRbeta library received unique molecular identifiers. Via MiXCR, TCRdb re-called the PCR reads, giving one row per CDR3 protein. The data show about 600,000 distinct CDR3 sequences, with roughly a tenth seen just once and about 4.2% held by the top ten.

Sequencing was performed on PBMCs from the stem cell graft donor, taken from the stem cell graft. This receptor was taken from a human donor who donated a stem cell graft to a child with acute myeloid leukemia. J is TRBJ2-5 and V is TRBV6-2 or TRBV6-3; D is possibly TRBD2 (5 bases). The CDR3 loop reads CASSAAAAGQETQYF. The CDR3 nucleotides read TGTGCCAGCAGCGCAGCGGCGGCCGGTCAAGAGACCCAGTACTTC.